This T cell receptor beta chain was obtained from a study of blood T cell repertoires in COVID-19. Study-level information: Sites in the United States, Italy and Spain provided acute and convalescent COVID-19 samples.

The CDR3 covers 14 residues. Germline CDR1 reads SGHDT; CDR2 reads YYEEEE. V was trimmed by 1 base and J by 5 bases, leaving 12 bases between them. Clones were read by immunoSEQ multiplex PCR, and TCRdb kept only the in-frame ones, dropping some. The sample holds 360,000 or so clones, around 90% seen once. The gene calls are TRBV5-6 and TRBJ1-2; the D gene is possibly TRBD1 (5 bases). The receptor's source is a woman aged 55 to 70 with COVID-19, enrolled during active disease. Sequencing input: peripheral blood. CDR3 residues: CASSLTGPLYGYTF. The CDR3 region has the DNA TGTGCCAGCAGCTTGACAGGACCGCTTTATGGCTACACCTTC.